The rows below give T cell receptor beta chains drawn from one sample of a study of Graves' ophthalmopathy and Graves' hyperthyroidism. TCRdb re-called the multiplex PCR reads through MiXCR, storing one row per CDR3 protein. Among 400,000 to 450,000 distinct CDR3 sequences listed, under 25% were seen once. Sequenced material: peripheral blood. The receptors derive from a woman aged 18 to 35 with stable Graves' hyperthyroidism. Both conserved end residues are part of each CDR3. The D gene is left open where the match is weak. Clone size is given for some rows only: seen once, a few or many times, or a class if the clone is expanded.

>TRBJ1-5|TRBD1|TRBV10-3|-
TGTGCCATCAGTGATGATCGTCCGACAGGGAGCAATCAGCCCCAGCATTTT
CAISDDRPTGSNQPQHF
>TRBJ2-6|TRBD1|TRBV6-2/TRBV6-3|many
TGTGCCAGCAGGGGGACCGGGACAGGGACGTTCTCTGGGGCCAACGTCCTGACTTTC
CASRGTGTGTFSGANVLTF
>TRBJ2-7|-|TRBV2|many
TGTGCCAGCAGTGAAGGATTTTTTTCCTACGAGCAGTACTTC
CASSEGFFSYEQYF
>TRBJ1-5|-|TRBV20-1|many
TGCAGTGCTAGTTTAGGGGTGGGGCAGCCCCAGCATTTT
CSASLGVGQPQHF
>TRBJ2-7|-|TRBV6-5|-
TGTGCCAGCGTTGGAGACTACGAGCAGTACTTC
CASVGDYEQYF
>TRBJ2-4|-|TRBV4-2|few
TGTGCCAGCAGCCAAGATCTATCAGGCCCAGCCAAAAACATTCAGTACTTC
CASSQDLSGPAKNIQYF
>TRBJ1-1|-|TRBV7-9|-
TGTGCCAGCAGCTCTACGACAGGCTCGGAAGCTTTCTTT
CASSSTTGSEAFF
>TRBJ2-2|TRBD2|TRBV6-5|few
TGTGCCAGCAGTTACTCGAGTAGCGGGGCTACCGGGGAGCTGTTTTTT
CASSYSSSGATGELFF
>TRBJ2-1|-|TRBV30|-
TGTGCCTGGAGGGATCTAGCGAGCTCCTACAATGAGCAGTTCTTC
CAWRDLASSYNEQFF
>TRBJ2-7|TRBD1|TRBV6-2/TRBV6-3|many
TGTGCCAGCAGCCCCCCCAGGGGGTACGAGCAGTACTTC
CASSPPRGYEQYF
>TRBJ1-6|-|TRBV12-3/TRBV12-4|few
TGTGCCAGCAGTTTTGCGGGGCCACCCCTCCACTTT
CASSFAGPPLHF
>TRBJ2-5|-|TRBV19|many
TGTGCCAGTAGCCCTTATTCCGGGATAGGAGAGACCCAGTACTTC
CASSPYSGIGETQYF
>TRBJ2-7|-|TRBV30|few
TGTGCCTGGAGTGCCTCGGGCCACGAGCAGTACTTC
CAWSASGHEQYF
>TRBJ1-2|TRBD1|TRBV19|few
TGTGCCAGTAGTGCCATGACAGGGGCCTATGGCTACACCTTC
CASSAMTGAYGYTF
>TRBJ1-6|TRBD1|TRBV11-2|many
TGTGCCAGCAGCAACAGGGGTAGGGGTTCACCCCTCCACTTT
CASSNRGRGSPLHF
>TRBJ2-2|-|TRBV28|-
TGTGCCAGTCTCCCCGGTGACAATATATTCACCGGGGAGCTGTTTTTT
CASLPGDNIFTGELFF
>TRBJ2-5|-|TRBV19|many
TGTGCCAGTAGTATCAGCCAAGAGACCCAGTACTTC
CASSISQETQYF
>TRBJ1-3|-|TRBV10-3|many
TGTGCCATCAGTGAAAGCTCTGGAAACACCATATATTTT
CAISESSGNTIYF
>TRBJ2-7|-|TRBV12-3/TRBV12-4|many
TGTGCCAGCAGTCCCCGGGAGTACTACGAGCAGTACTTC
CASSPREYYEQYF
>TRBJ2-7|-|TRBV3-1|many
TGTGCCAGCAGCCAGAAAGAGGCAGGGGTACACTACGAGCAGTACTTC
CASSQKEAGVHYEQYF
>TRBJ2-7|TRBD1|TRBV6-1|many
TGTGCCAGCAGGACAGGGGTATTCTACGAGCAGTACTTC
CASRTGVFYEQYF
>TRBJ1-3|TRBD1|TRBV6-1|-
TGTGCCAGCGGACAGGGAATAGGAAACACCATATATTTT
CASGQGIGNTIYF
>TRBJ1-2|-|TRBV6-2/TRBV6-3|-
TGTGCCAGCAGTGCGGTAGGGCGCTATGGCTACACCTTC
CASSAVGRYGYTF
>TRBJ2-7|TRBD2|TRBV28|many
TGTGCCATCGTACAGACTAGCGGGAGCAACGAGCAGTACTTC
CAIVQTSGSNEQYF
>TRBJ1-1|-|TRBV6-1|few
TGTGCCAGCAGTGATCCCTGGGTCCGGAGCACTGAAGCTTTCTTT
CASSDPWVRSTEAFF
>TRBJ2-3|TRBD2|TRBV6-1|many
TGTGCCAGCATCGTAGCGGGAGGTTCGGATACGCAGTATTTT
CASIVAGGSDTQYF
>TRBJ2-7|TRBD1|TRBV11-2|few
TGTGCCAGCAGCTTAGAGATGACAGGGGGCCTAGAGCAGTACTTC
CASSLEMTGGLEQYF
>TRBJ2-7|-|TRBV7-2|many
TGTGCCAGCAGCTTAGTAAGGACGAGCTCCTACGAGCAGTACTTC
CASSLVRTSSYEQYF
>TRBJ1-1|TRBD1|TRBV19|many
TGTGCCAGTAGTGACATGGACAGGGGGCCAAACACTGAAGCTTTCTTT
CASSDMDRGPNTEAFF
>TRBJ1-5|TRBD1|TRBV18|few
TGTGCCAGCTCACAAGCCGGACAGGTCAATCAGCCCCAGCATTTT
CASSQAGQVNQPQHF
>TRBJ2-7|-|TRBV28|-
TGTGCCAGCAGCCCCCTTGGGGGGAACACCAACGAGCAGTACTTC
CASSPLGGNTNEQYF
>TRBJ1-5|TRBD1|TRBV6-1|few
TGTGCCAGCAGTGACCCCGGGACAGTGATGGGTCAGCCCCAGCATTTT
CASSDPGTVMGQPQHF
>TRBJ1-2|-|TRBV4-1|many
TGCGCCAGCAGCCAAGATAAGGCGACTGGGGGGCTGGCCTATGGCTACACCTTC
CASSQDKATGGLAYGYTF
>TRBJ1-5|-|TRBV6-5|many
TGTGCCAGCAGGACCCTGGGGAATGGTCAGCCCCAGCATTTT
CASRTLGNGQPQHF